Sequencing of this T cell receptor (beta chain) was carried out in a study of shared clonotypes between healthy human individuals (dated by TCRdb to 2020 to 2022). Concerning the study at large: The cohort included a few men and a couple of women between 18 and 49 years of age. The study deeply sequenced blood TCR repertoires of about 5 healthy adults to estimate repertoire size and the extent of clonotype sharing between individuals. For each donor, CD4 naive and CD4 memory were each run on three plates, CD8 naive on two plates, and CD8 memory on one plate. Different laboratories and diverse techniques were used to prepare libraries and sequence TCR repertoires, to increase sequencing depth and limit assay-specific biases. Leukapheresis yielded between about 0.85 and 10 billion PBMCs per donor. The full study reports these points: Even with the large sequencing depth, rarefaction of the sorted-subset datasets indicated that sequencing was incomplete. Naive subsets generally had larger estimated clonotype richness than memory subsets. The genetic and exposure-history diversity represented was limited by the small number of donors. Sampling was restricted to blood, and TCR repertoires in tissues likely differ from the TCR repertoires found in blood. When a handful of donors were compared, the shared fraction of clonotypes was roughly 5% for naive CD4, 3% to 4% for naive CD8, 2% to 2.5% for memory CD4, and under 0.5% for memory CD8. Compared with non-shared clonotypes, clonotypes shared by all four sorted-subset donors had higher generation probabilities. Pairwise subsampling led to the expectation that sequencing depth would affect the degree of clonotype sharing among donors.

In regard to this clone: Its antigen remains undetermined. Base qualities are missing; no much larger clone stands one base away.

The donors were healthy, HIV-negative adults who had no recently reported acute infections or vaccinations. Every donor was a Caucasian adult living in Nashville, Tennessee, USA. CD4+ T cells were enriched by magnetic negative selection, after which naive cells were positively selected on CD45RA and the negative fraction was taken as the memory subset. After blood collection by leukapheresis, PBMCs were isolated using Ficoll-Histopaque density gradient centrifugation and then cryopreserved in the vapor phase of liquid nitrogen. Purity and quantity of every magnetically sorted T cell population were checked by analytical flow cytometry. Genomic DNA was isolated from every sorted fraction and measured by UV absorbance on a Nanodrop 2000c. The CDR3 covers 14 residues, taking in both the cysteine and the phenylalanine. The DNA shown is the 42-base CDR3, in frame from base 1. V and J are truncated by 6 bases and 7 bases respectively, leaving an intervening sequence of 16 bases. The germline V gene supplies CDR1 MNHEY and CDR2 SVGAGI.

Using the deep immunoSEQ assay, multiplex PCR amplified TCR CDR3 regions from genomic DNA. Extracted genomic DNA from each cell subset was distributed evenly across all wells of several immunoSEQ 96-well plates, and each plate was treated as a replicate. For sorted subsets, 150 to 250 ng genomic DNA, equal to about 30,000 T cell genomes, was loaded into each replicate PCR. Purified libraries were measured with a Qubit 3.0 fluorometer, size-checked on a Bioanalyzer 2100, and measured again with the KAPA Library Quantification kit. Each immunoSEQ 96-well plate was sequenced on its own single-read 150-cycle Illumina NextSeq 550 flow cell. On the study's bioinformatics: Because the immunoSEQ output included only junctional sequences and no quality scores, the filtering could not be the same as the filtering used for full-length reads. To assign V/J genes and CDR3, sequences were annotated against IMGT germline references using PyIR, a Python wrapper for IgBLAST v1.9. Reads with weak V/J assignments (E-value above 1e-6), missing CDR3, stop codons, out-of-frame junctions, or ambiguous translated residues were removed. V3J clonotypes were defined as sequences sharing the same inferred V gene, J gene, and CDR3 amino acid sequence. Percentage overlap between repertoires was computed as shared unique clonotypes divided by the size of the smaller repertoire. Repertoire richness was assessed with RTK rarefaction, the Chao1 estimator, and Recon v2.1 estimates of unobserved clonotypes. Generation probabilities for all TCRbeta clonotypes obtained by the gDNA method from a handful of donors were computed using OLGA. TCRdb holds this immuneACCESS table with in-frame rearrangements only. Some clones are missing; in checked studies, unresolved V genes explain under half, and the rest has no known cause. V and J calls and clone size are as listed in that table; D and trimming were resolved from the DNA. For this sample the table gives 950,000 to 1,100,000 clones, of which about four fifths were detected only once. Of the sample, 0.55% to 0.7% is held by the ten largest clones.

The chain was built from TRBV6-5 and TRBJ1-5; there is no confident call for the D gene. The specimen was memory CD4+ T cells from PBMCs. The cell subset or site tag for this specimen amounts to: CD45RA-negative fraction. This receptor was obtained from a man between 18 and 29 years old in good health. Some clones in this sample may be carry-over from other donors' samples. The nucleotides are TGTGCCAGCAGGGTAGGGCGAGGCATACAGCCCCAGCATTTT. It translates to CASRVGRGIQPQHF.